The 3 T cell receptor beta chains presented below share a single source sample, sequenced in a study of blood T cells in healthy people across ages. Through a sample-barcoded 5' primer and a J-beta primer mix, a second PCR was run for about 6 to 11 cycles. Using its own MiXCR run on the 5' RACE reads, TCRdb lists one record per CDR3 protein. The sample carries about 320,000 distinct CDR3 sequences, roughly 26% recorded once. Specimen: blood. These receptors all stem from a woman in her 70s in good health.

This clonotype has more than one count but fewer than ten. The chain joins TRBV20-1 to TRBJ1-5, with D hard to call. Germline CDR1 reads DFQATT; CDR2 reads SNEGSKA (reference sequence). The CDR3 extends over 14 amino acids. The V end lost 0 bases, the J end lost 5 bases, and 11 bases lay between the germline ends. The DNA for the CDR3 is TGCAGTGCTAGAGATCTGACGGTCGATCAGCCCCAGCATTTT. This sequence encodes CSARDLTVDQPQHF.

V is TRBV3-1 and J is TRBJ1-2, with TRBD1 as a possible D gene (5 bases). The CDR3 consists of 11 residues. CDR1 is LGHDT, CDR2 YNNKEL, per germline (reference sequence). V was clipped by 2 bases and J by 7 bases, with 5 bases between them. CDR3: CASSQRGGYTF. Written as DNA, the CDR3 is TGTGCCAGCAGCCAAAGGGGTGGCTACACCTTC.

This clonotype was seen once. Possible read error: a much larger clone is one base away. The V call is TRBV28, the J call TRBJ2-7; D may correspond to TRBD1 or TRBD2 (5 bases each). Germline values: CDR1 MDHEN, CDR2 SYDVKM. The length of the CDR3 is 13 residues. CDR3 protein: CVSVGDVRYEQYF. In DNA, the CDR3 is TGTGTCAGTGTCGGGGACGTCCGCTACGAGCAGTACTTC.